This T cell receptor beta chain derives from a study of T cell responses to AZD1222 COVID-19 vaccine. A single count supports this clone. The table came from immunoSEQ multiplex PCR; TCRdb's copy has only in-frame clones and leaves some out. This sample has approximately 100,000 clones, with roughly 85% found just once. With 4 bases removed from V and 7 bases from J, the gap between germline ends came to 17 bases. Germline CDR1 and CDR2: PRHDT and FYEKMQ (reference sequence). The CDR3 spans 15 residues. Sequenced material: peripheral blood, taken 28 days after the second AZD1222 dose. This chain connects TRBV13 to TRBJ2-4, with a tentative D call TRBD1 (6 bases). The receptor's source is an adult who received the AZD1222 COVID-19 vaccine. CDR3 nucleotide sequence: TGTGCCAGCAGCTCCTCACAGGGTTTAGGGAACATTCAGTACTTC. The encoded protein is CASSSSQGLGNIQYF.